The next 27 T cell receptor beta chains were all read from a single sample in a study of identifying expanded T cells in peripheral blood. Method: immunoSEQ multiplex PCR; TCRdb's copy keeps in-frame clones and lacks some. The repertoire holds 45,000 to 60,000 clones, with approximately 80% as singletons. The sample comprised blood. These receptors all stem from a person aged 18 to 70 in good health.

The V gene is TRBV4-1, the J gene TRBJ1-2, with a weak D call TRBD1 (5 bases). Germline V lookup: CDR1 MGHRA, CDR2 YSYEKL. CDR3 length: 15 amino acids. V was shortened by 0 bases and J by 3 bases, with 11 bases between the two germline ends. CDR3 in DNA: TGCGCCAGCAGCCAAGATCAGGGTCGGGACTATGGCTACACCTTC. Translating gives CASSQDQGRDYGYTF.

A few counts support this clone. This sequence joins TRBV5-1 and TRBJ1-2; TRBD1 matches at 9 bases. The CDR3 totals 13 residues. Trimming at V came to 4 bases and at J to 8 bases, leaving 6 bases not matched to a gene. In germline, CDR1 is SGHRS, CDR2 YFSETQ. CDR3 amino acids: CASSQGQGRGYTF. The CDR3 coding sequence is TGCGCCAGCAGCCAGGGACAGGGCCGAGGCTACACCTTC.

This clone has a single count. The rearrangement joins TRBV7-8 to TRBJ2-1; 12 nucleotides line up with TRBD1. After removal of 4 bases from V and 10 bases from J, the junction contained 5 bases not matched to a gene. CDR3 length equals 14 residues. Germline loops: CDR1 SGHVS, CDR2 FQNEAQ. The CDR3 nucleotides are TGTGCCAGCAGCTCCGGGACAGGGGGCACCGAGCAGTTCTTC. Translating it yields CASSSGTGGTEQFF.

This chain links TRBV19 with TRBJ1-3, with D maybe TRBD1 (5 bases). CDR1 is LNHDA and CDR2 is SQIVND in the germline V gene (reference sequence). Trimming pared 11 bases from V and 0 bases from J, leaving 11 bases between. This CDR3 has 13 amino acids. In DNA, the CDR3 is TGTGCCTGTGGACAAGCCTCTGGAAACACCATATATTTT. Amino acids: CACGQASGNTIYF.

This chain links TRBV30 with TRBJ2-3; no reliable D call. Trimming removed 0 bases from V and 6 bases from J, with 10 bases in between. Germline V gene lookup returns CDR1 GTSNPN and CDR2 SVGIG (reference sequence). The CDR3 contains 13 residues. The DNA of the CDR3 is TGTGCCTGGAGTGTACGTCGTGGGGATACGCAGTATTTT. Its translation: CAWSVRRGDTQYF.

CDR3 nucleotide sequence: TGTGCCAGCAGCCTAGGAGCTAGCGGGAGTACAGATACGCAGTATTTT. It yields the protein CASSLGASGSTDTQYF. The V gene is TRBV7-8, the J gene TRBJ2-3, with 10 bases aligning to TRBD2. This CDR3 is built from 16 residues. Germline V gene sequence: CDR1 SGHVS, CDR2 FQNEAQ. Losses at the gene ends were 5 bases for V and 3 bases for J; bases not matched to a gene: 8.

V is TRBV4-2 and J is TRBJ2-3; D gene ambiguous. CDR1 and CDR2 (germline): LGHNA, YNFKEQ. The CDR3 has 15 amino acids. The V and J ends lost 0 bases and 3 bases respectively, with 10 bases between them. The CDR3 DNA sequence: TGTGCCAGCAGCCAAGAAGTGGATCGGACAGATACGCAGTATTTT. Translated, it gives CASSQEVDRTDTQYF.

This chain links TRBV7-3 with TRBJ2-3, with TRBD2 matching 9 bases. After removal of 5 bases from V and 5 bases from J, the junction contained 11 bases not matched to a gene. CDR1 and CDR2 (germline): SGHTA, FQGTGA. CDR3 length: 16 amino acids. This chain's CDR3 is CASSPRAGGKGDTQYF. CDR3 in DNA: TGTGCCAGCAGCCCGCGAGCGGGGGGCAAGGGAGATACGCAGTATTTT.

By frequency in the sample, this clone is medium-sized (0.01 to 0.1%). This rearrangement joins TRBV30 to TRBJ2-1; D is uncertain. CDR3 length: 11 residues. Germline-derived CDR1 and CDR2 are GTSNPN and SVGIG (reference sequence). Deletions cut 3 bases from V and 9 bases from J, with 9 bases between. Written as DNA, the CDR3 is TGTGCCTGGAGCCCCCTCCGTGAGCAGTTCTTC. Translating gives CAWSPLREQFF.

Remarks on this clone: A read error may account for a junction end that differs from germline. The chain has TRBV7-9 and TRBJ2-7; D may be TRBD1 (5 bases). This CDR3 region has 15 residues. Germline CDR1 and CDR2: SEHNR and FQNEAQ (reference sequence). CDR3 sequence reads: CASRLGVSGPDEQYF. In DNA, the CDR3 is TGTGCCAGCAGGTTAGGTGTTTCAGGGCCCGACGAGCAGTACTTC.

The rearrangement links TRBV4-3 to TRBJ2-3, with D tentatively TRBD2 (6 bases). Germline-derived CDR1 and CDR2 are LGHNA and YSLEER. This CDR3 is built from 15 residues. Trimming cost V 3 bases and J 2 bases, with 12 bases left between them. The CDR3 loop reads CASSQPSGSTDTQYF. Written as DNA, the CDR3 is TGCGCCAGCAGCCAGCCGAGCGGGTCCACAGATACGCAGTATTTT.

The V gene is TRBV6-5, the J gene TRBJ2-7; 11 bases are shared with TRBD1. Looked up from germline, CDR1 is MNHEY and CDR2 is SVGAGI. There are 15 residues in the CDR3. The junction had 10 bases not matched to a gene; V was cut back by 5 bases and J by 7 bases. The CDR3 spells CASSQTGTGGGEQYF. In nucleotides, the CDR3 is TGTGCCAGCAGTCAAACAGGGACAGGGGGAGGGGAGCAGTACTTC.

J is TRBJ2-7 and V is TRBV10-2; D is ambiguous. Germline V CDR1 and CDR2: WSHSY, SAAADI. CDR3 length: 15 amino acids. V was pared by 6 bases and J by 0 bases, with 15 bases between. The CDR3 region has the DNA TGCGCCAGCAGGGACGGGTGGGGAAGCTCCTACGAGCAGTACGTC. This sequence encodes CASRDGWGSSYEQYV.

This chain links TRBV11-1 with TRBJ1-2, with 10 bases aligning to TRBD1. V shed 5 bases and J 6 bases; nucleotides not matched to a gene: 6. The CDR3 runs 14 residues. Germline-derived CDR1 and CDR2 are SGHAT and FQDESV (reference sequence). CDR3 amino acids: CASSNRDRGDGYTF. For the CDR3, the DNA is TGTGCCAGCAGCAACCGGGACAGGGGCGATGGCTACACCTTC.

The V and J genes are TRBV11-3 and TRBJ2-7; D unclear. The germline V and J ends were trimmed by 3 bases and 3 bases, with 9 bases remaining between them. In germline, CDR1 is SGHNT, CDR2 YENEEA. This CDR3 comprises 13 residues. Written as DNA, the CDR3 is TGTGCCAGCAGCTTTGGCAGCATCTACGAGCAGTACTTC. It encodes CASSFGSIYEQYF.

J is TRBJ2-6 and V is TRBV11-2; maybe TRBD1 (5 bases). V gave up 5 bases and J gave up 0 bases, with 11 bases separating them. Germline V gives CDR1 SGHAT, CDR2 FQNNGV. This CDR3 has 16 amino acids. In DNA form, the CDR3 reads TGTGCCAGCAGCCCGCCAGGGATCTCTGGGGCCAACGTCCTGACTTTC. Translated: CASSPPGISGANVLTF.

The V call is TRBV29-1, the J call TRBJ2-7; TRBD1 or TRBD2 may be the D gene (5 bases each). V lost 4 bases, J lost 0 bases, and 7 bases lay in between. Looked up from germline, CDR1 is SQVTM and CDR2 is ANQGSEA. The CDR3 covers 12 residues. The CDR3 loop is CSVVRGSYEQYF. DNA for the CDR3: TGCAGCGTTGTGAGGGGCTCCTACGAGCAGTACTTC.

This clone turned up a few times. Because the CDR3's place on the DNA is in doubt, the DNA is left out and the CDR3 is given as listed by TCRdb. V is TRBV5-1 and J is TRBJ1-2. Germline V gene lookup returns CDR1 SGHRS and CDR2 YFSETQ. The CDR3 region is 12 residues in length, termini included. The CDR3 protein is CASSWGGGANTF.

CDR3 in amino acids: CASSIAGGIPDTQYF. The CDR3 nucleotides read TGTGCCAGTAGTATAGCGGGAGGGATCCCAGATACGCAGTATTTT. The chain is built from TRBV19 and TRBJ2-3; 8 bases match TRBD2. Germline-derived CDR1 and CDR2 are LNHDA and SQIVND (reference sequence). CDR3 length equals 15 residues. Trimming at V came to 1 base and at J to 4 bases, leaving 4 bases not matched to a gene.

This chain links TRBV29-1 with TRBJ2-1, with TRBD2 identical over 8 bases. CDR3 size: 14 residues. V shed 7 bases, J shed 0 bases, and the junction held 5 bases outside the gene matches. CDR1 SQVTM and CDR2 ANQGSEA come from the germline V gene. The CDR3 region is CSGVGGGSYNEQFF. The CDR3 DNA reads as TGCAGCGGTGTCGGGGGGGGCTCCTACAATGAGCAGTTCTTC.

CDR3 sequence (DNA): TGTGCCATCAGTGACATGGCAGATACGCAGTATTTT. Protein sequence: CAISDMADTQYF. The chain combines TRBV10-3 with TRBJ2-3, with D unclear. V was pared by 3 bases and J by 4 bases, with 5 bases between. Germline CDR1 ENHRY, CDR2 SYGVKD. CDR3 length equals 12 residues.

This clone has a single count. The chain recombines TRBV6-5 with TRBJ2-1; D perhaps matches TRBD1 (6 bases). Trimming removed 8 bases at V and 9 bases at J, with 14 bases between. The germline CDR1 and CDR2 sequences are MNHEY and SVGAGI. The CDR3 length is 12 residues. CDR3 in DNA: TGTGCCAGCGCCGTGGGGGCGAGTGAGCAGTTCTTC. Protein: CASAVGASEQFF.

This clone was counted a few times. V usage is TRBV29-1 and J usage is TRBJ2-5; 7 nucleotides align to TRBD2. After removal of 5 bases from V and 4 bases from J, the junction contained 4 bases not matched to a gene. Germline assignment: CDR1 SQVTM and CDR2 ANQGSEA. This CDR3 comprises 12 residues. CDR3: CSVFSGGETQYF. The CDR3 DNA sequence: TGCAGCGTTTTCTCGGGAGGAGAGACCCAGTACTTC.

The CDR3 sequence is CASISTPWAEAFF. The CDR3, as DNA: TGTGCCAGCATTTCCACTCCTTGGGCTGAAGCTTTCTTT. This chain uses TRBV6-1 with TRBJ1-1; D ambiguous. The V gene lost 7 bases and the J gene lost 6 bases, with 15 bases spanning the gap. CDR3 size: 13 residues. Germline loops: CDR1 MNHNS, CDR2 SASEGT.

As concerns this clone: The sample holds other DNA sequences that translate to the same CDR3. The chain has TRBV29-1 and TRBJ2-7; TRBD1 agrees at 11 bases. CDR1 and CDR2 (germline): SQVTM, ANQGSEA. The ends lost 4 bases at V and 6 bases at J; junction bases unmatched: 8. This CDR3 contains 14 residues. Written as DNA, the CDR3 is TGCAGCGTTGGTGGAGGGACAGGGGGTATCGAGCAGTACTTC. It specifies CSVGGGTGGIEQYF.

The chain recombines TRBV6-1 with TRBJ1-2; tentatively, D is TRBD1 (5 bases). V was shortened by 2 bases and J by 2 bases, with 18 bases between the two germline ends. CDR3 length equals 17 residues. Germline-derived CDR1 and CDR2 are MNHNS and SASEGT. The CDR3, as DNA: TGTGCCAGCAGTGAACAGGCCAGGGTGGGGTCCAACTATGGCTACACCTTC. Translated: CASSEQARVGSNYGYTF.

This clone was detected only a few times. The chain is built from TRBV4-2 and TRBJ1-3; no clear D gene. V lost 1 base, J lost 0 bases, and 7 bases lay in between. The germline V gene has CDR1 LGHNA and CDR2 YNFKEQ. The CDR3 covers 15 residues. DNA of the CDR3: TGTGCCAGCAGCCAAGTAGGGATCTCTGGAAACACCATATATTTT. Its translation: CASSQVGISGNTIYF.